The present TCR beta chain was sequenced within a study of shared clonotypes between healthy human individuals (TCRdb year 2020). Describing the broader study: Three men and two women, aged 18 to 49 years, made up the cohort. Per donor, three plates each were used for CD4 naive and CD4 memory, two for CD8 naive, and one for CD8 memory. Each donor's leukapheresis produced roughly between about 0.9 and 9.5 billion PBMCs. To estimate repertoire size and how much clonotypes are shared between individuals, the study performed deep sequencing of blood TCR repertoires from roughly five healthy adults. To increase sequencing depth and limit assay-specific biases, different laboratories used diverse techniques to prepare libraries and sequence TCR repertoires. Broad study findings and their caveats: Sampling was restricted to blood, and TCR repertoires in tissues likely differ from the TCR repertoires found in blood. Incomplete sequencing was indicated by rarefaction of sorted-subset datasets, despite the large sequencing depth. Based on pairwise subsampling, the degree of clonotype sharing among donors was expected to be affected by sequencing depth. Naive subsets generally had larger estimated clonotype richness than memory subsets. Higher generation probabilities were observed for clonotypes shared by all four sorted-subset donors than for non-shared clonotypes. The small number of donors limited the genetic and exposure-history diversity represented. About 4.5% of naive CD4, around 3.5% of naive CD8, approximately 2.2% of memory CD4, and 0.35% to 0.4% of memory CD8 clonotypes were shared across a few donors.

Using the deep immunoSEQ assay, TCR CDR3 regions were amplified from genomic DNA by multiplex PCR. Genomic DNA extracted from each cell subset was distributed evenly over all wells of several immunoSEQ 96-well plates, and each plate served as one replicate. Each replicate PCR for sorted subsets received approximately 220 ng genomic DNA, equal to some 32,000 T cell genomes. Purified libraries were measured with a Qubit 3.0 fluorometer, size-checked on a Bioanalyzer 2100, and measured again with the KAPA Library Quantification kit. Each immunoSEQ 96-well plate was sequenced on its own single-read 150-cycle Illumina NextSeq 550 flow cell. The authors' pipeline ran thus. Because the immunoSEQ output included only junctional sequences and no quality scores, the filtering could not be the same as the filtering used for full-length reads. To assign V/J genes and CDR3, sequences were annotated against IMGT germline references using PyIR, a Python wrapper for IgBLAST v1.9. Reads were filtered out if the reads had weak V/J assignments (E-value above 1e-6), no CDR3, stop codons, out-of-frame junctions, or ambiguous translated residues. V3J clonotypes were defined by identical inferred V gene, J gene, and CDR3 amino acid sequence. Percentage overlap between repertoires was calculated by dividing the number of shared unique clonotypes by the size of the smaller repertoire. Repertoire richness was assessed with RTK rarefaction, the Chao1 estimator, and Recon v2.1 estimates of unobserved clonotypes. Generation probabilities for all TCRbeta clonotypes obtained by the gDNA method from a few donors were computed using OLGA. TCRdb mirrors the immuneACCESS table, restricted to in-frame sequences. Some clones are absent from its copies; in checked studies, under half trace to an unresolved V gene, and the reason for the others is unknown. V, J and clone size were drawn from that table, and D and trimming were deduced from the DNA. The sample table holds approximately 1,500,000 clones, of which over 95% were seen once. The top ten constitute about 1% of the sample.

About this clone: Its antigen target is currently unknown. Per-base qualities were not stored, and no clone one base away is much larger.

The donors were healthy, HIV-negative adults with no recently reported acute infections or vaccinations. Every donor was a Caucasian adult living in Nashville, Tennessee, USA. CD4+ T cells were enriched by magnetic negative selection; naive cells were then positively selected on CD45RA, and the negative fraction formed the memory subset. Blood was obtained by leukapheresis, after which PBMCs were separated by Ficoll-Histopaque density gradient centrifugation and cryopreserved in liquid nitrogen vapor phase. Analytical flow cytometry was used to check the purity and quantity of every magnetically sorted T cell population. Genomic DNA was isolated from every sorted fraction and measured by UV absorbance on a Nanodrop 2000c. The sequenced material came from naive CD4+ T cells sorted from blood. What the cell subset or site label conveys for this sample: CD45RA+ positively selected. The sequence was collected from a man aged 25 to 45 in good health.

This receptor has the CDR3 CASAPSVTDTQYF. The DNA is as follows: TGCGCCAGCGCCCCTTCCGTCACAGATACGCAGTATTTT. The rearranged chain carries TRBV10-1 and TRBJ2-3, with the D gene uncertain. The germline V gene encodes CDR1 WNHNN and CDR2 SYGVQD (reference sequence). V loses 8 bases of germline sequence and J loses 2 bases, and the interval between the two ends is 11 bases. The CDR3 holds 13 amino acids from the cysteine to the phenylalanine. This entry keeps only the CDR3 DNA: 39 bases, framed from base 1.